This T cell receptor beta chain emerged from a study of identical twins. It was template switching that added a universal primer site, and there were unique molecular identifiers on the cDNA. TCRdb called the 5' RACE reads again in MiXCR, with one record for every CDR3 protein. The table records approximately 1.8 million distinct CDR3 sequences, about 30% of them present only once. Broader study findings: Shared out-of-frame alpha sequences (those common to twins) showed excess low generation probability.

This CDR3 contains 16 residues. From germline, CDR1 is SGDLS and CDR2 YYNGEE. V lost 0 bases to trimming and J lost 2 bases, with 15 bases between them. This clonotype was recorded a few times. Its antigen is as yet unknown. This clonotype was obtained from a newborn girl in good health. Sequencing was done on a sample of cord blood. The rearrangement joins TRBV9 to TRBJ2-7; D may match TRBD1 or TRBD2 (5 bases each). CDR3 in DNA: TGTGCCAGCAGCGTAGGGGGAAGGGGAGTAGCCTACGAGCAGTACTTC. Translated: CASSVGGRGVAYEQYF.